This TCR beta chain is from a study of control samples from healthy donors and cancer patients. The table came from immunoSEQ multiplex PCR; TCRdb's copy has only in-frame clones and leaves some out. The repertoire consists of about 190,000 clones, with roughly nine tenths occurring once and the leading ten covering 1.8%. Trimming removed 8 bases from V and 4 bases from J, with 12 bases in between. This CDR3 comprises 13 residues. In germline, CDR1 is WSHSY, CDR2 SAAADI. The rearrangement joins TRBV10-2 to TRBJ2-1; possibly TRBD2 for D (5 bases). The sequencing sample was made of blood. This TCR came from a man aged 30 to 45 in good health. The CDR3 loop is CASAGSVYNEQFF. Here the CDR3 DNA reads TGCGCCAGCGCGGGTTCAGTATACAATGAGCAGTTCTTC.